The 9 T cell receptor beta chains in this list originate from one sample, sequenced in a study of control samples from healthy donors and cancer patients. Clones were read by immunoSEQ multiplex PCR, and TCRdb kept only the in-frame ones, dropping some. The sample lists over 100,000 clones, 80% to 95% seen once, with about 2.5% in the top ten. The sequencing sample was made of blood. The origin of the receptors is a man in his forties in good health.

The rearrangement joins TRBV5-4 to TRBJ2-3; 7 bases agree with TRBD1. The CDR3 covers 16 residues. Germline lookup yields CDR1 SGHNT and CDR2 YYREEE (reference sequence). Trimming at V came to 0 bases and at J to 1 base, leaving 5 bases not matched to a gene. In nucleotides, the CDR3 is TGTGCCAGCAGCTTGGTCCTCGGGACAGGCACAGATACGCAGTATTTT. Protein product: CASSLVLGTGTDTQYF.

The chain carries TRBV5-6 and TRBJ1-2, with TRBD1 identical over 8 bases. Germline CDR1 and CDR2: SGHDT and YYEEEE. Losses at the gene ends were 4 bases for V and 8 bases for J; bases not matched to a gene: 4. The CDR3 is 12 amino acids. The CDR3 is CASSRQGRGYTF. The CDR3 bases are TGTGCCAGCAGCCGACAGGGGCGCGGCTACACCTTC.

CDR3 DNA: TGTGCCAGCAGCCAAGAGGGGGGAACTGAAGCTTTCTTT. Amino acid sequence: CASSQEGGTEAFF. J is TRBJ1-1 and V is TRBV4-2, with D perhaps matching TRBD1 (5 bases). The length of the CDR3 is 13 residues. The V end lost 0 bases, the J end lost 5 bases, and 7 bases lay between the germline ends. Germline loops: CDR1 LGHNA, CDR2 YNFKEQ.

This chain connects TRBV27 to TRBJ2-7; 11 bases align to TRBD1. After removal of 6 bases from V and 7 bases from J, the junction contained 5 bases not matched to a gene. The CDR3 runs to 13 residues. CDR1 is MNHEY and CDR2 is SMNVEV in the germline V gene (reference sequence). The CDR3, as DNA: TGTGCCAGCAGCGGGACAGGGGGTAGGGAGCAGTACTTC. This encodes CASSGTGGREQYF.

The CDR3 DNA sequence: TGTGCCAGCAGCTTGGACAGGGAGGCCTACGAGCAGTACTTC. The encoded protein is CASSLDREAYEQYF. The J gene is TRBJ2-7, the V gene TRBV11-2; 8 nucleotides align to TRBD1. After removal of 3 bases from V and 2 bases from J, the junction contained 3 bases not matched to a gene. The CDR3 spans 14 residues. Germline V gives CDR1 SGHAT, CDR2 FQNNGV.

CDR3 in amino acids: CASSQAGAFYGYTF. The CDR3 nucleotides read TGTGCCAGCAGCCAAGCAGGGGCCTTCTATGGCTACACCTTC. V and J are TRBV3-1 (or the pseudogene TRBV3-2) and TRBJ1-2, with D maybe TRBD1 (6 bases). The CDR3 runs to 14 residues. Deletions cut 1 base from V and 4 bases from J, with 10 bases between. CDR1 is LGHDT, CDR2 YNNKEL, per germline (reference sequence).

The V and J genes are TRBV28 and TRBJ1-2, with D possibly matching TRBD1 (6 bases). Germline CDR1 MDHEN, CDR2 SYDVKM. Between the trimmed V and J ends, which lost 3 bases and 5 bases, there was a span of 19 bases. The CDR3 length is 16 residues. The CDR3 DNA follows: TGTGCCAGCAGTTTCCGGAAACAGGGTTCCCTTTATGGCTACACCTTC. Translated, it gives CASSFRKQGSLYGYTF.

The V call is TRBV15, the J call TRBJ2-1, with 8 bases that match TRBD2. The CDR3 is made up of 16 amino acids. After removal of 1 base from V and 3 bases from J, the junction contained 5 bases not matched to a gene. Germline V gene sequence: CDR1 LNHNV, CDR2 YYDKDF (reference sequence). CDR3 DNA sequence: TGTGCCACCAGCAGAGTAAGGCTAGCGGGCTACAATGAGCAGTTCTTC. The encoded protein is CATSRVRLAGYNEQFF.

CDR3 sequence (DNA): TGTGCCAGCAGCTTAGTTCTGGTTGGGGCCAACGTCCTGACTTTC. Translation gives CASSLVLVGANVLTF. The genes are TRBV7-2 and TRBJ2-6; D is undetermined. Germline V gene sequence: CDR1 SGHTA, CDR2 FQGNSA. The CDR3 is made up of 15 amino acids. The ends were cut back, 1 base at V and 3 bases at J, with 7 bases in the middle.